These T cell receptor beta chains were read from a single sample in a study of blood T cell repertoires in COVID-19. Profiling relied on immunoSEQ multiplex PCR, and the TCRdb table lists in-frame clones only, not all of them. Here the sample spans more than 150,000 clones, over 75% being singletons. The sample consisted of peripheral blood. These receptors were collected from a man aged 40-50 years with active or convalescent COVID-19. Each CDR3 is given with its conserved first and last residue. Fields, in order: J gene, D gene, clone size, CDR3 length, V gene, CDR3 protein, CDR3 DNA. D genes are given only for firm matches. Rows give clone size only sometimes, using once, few, many, or a class for an expanded clone.

J gene: TRBJ1-1; D gene: TRBD1; clone size: .; CDR3 length: 16; V gene: TRBV7-9; CDR3 protein: CASSNTGTGDWTEAFF; CDR3 DNA: TGTGCCAGCAGCAACACCGGGACAGGGGATTGGACTGAAGCTTTCTTT
J gene: TRBJ2-7; D gene: TRBD1; clone size: .; CDR3 length: 15; V gene: TRBV5-6; CDR3 protein: CASGRRQGISHEQYF; CDR3 DNA: TGTGCCAGCGGACGCCGACAGGGGATCTCCCACGAGCAGTACTTC
J gene: TRBJ2-7; D gene: TRBD2; clone size: .; CDR3 length: 17; V gene: TRBV11-2; CDR3 protein: CASSFAQAAGGPREQYF; CDR3 DNA: TGTGCCAGCAGCTTTGCACAGGCAGCGGGGGGGCCGAGAGAGCAGTACTTC
J gene: TRBJ1-5; D gene: .; clone size: .; CDR3 length: 13; V gene: TRBV30; CDR3 protein: CAWSHRDNQPQHF; CDR3 DNA: TGTGCCTGGAGTCACCGAGACAATCAGCCCCAGCATTTT
J gene: TRBJ1-4; D gene: .; clone size: .; CDR3 length: 16; V gene: TRBV3-1/TRBV3-2; CDR3 protein: CASSQGGHTTNEKLFF; CDR3 DNA: TGTGCCAGCAGCCAAGGAGGACATACAACTAATGAAAAACTGTTTTTT
J gene: TRBJ1-1; D gene: .; clone size: .; CDR3 length: 15; V gene: TRBV21-1; CDR3 protein: CASSNGGQGATEAFF; CDR3 DNA: TGTGCCAGCAGCAATGGGGGACAGGGGGCCACTGAAGCTTTCTTT
J gene: TRBJ2-1; D gene: .; clone size: .; CDR3 length: 17; V gene: TRBV28; CDR3 protein: CASSSPLGTPTYNEQFF; CDR3 DNA: TGTGCCAGCAGTTCTCCTCTCGGGACTCCCACGTACAATGAGCAGTTCTTC
J gene: TRBJ2-5; D gene: .; clone size: few; CDR3 length: 14; V gene: TRBV2; CDR3 protein: CASSPDRYGETQYF; CDR3 DNA: TGTGCCAGCAGTCCCGACAGATACGGGGAGACCCAGTACTTC
J gene: TRBJ2-6; D gene: .; clone size: once; CDR3 length: 16; V gene: TRBV19; CDR3 protein: CASSHAGGGGANVLTF; CDR3 DNA: TGTGCCAGTAGCCACGCCGGCGGTGGTGGGGCCAACGTCCTGACTTTC
J gene: TRBJ2-5; D gene: .; clone size: .; CDR3 length: 16; V gene: TRBV6-1; CDR3 protein: CASSEGLQGYQETQYF; CDR3 DNA: TGTGCCAGCAGTGAAGGGTTGCAGGGGTACCAAGAGACCCAGTACTTC
J gene: TRBJ2-3; D gene: .; clone size: few; CDR3 length: 16; V gene: TRBV5-6; CDR3 protein: CASSLRIGPRADTQYF; CDR3 DNA: TGTGCCAGCAGCTTGAGGATTGGCCCCAGGGCAGATACGCAGTATTTT
J gene: TRBJ2-3; D gene: .; clone size: .; CDR3 length: 15; V gene: TRBV30; CDR3 protein: CAWSVPSASTDTQYF; CDR3 DNA: TGTGCCTGGAGTGTACCCAGCGCATCCACAGATACGCAGTATTTT
J gene: TRBJ2-7; D gene: TRBD2; clone size: .; CDR3 length: 13; V gene: TRBV7-3; CDR3 protein: CASSPWRGGEQYF; CDR3 DNA: TGTGCCAGCAGCCCCTGGCGCGGGGGCGAGCAGTACTTC
J gene: TRBJ2-7; D gene: TRBD1; clone size: .; CDR3 length: 13; V gene: TRBV7-9; CDR3 protein: CASSRDSKGEQYF; CDR3 DNA: TGTGCCAGCAGTCGGGACAGTAAGGGGGAGCAGTACTTC
J gene: TRBJ2-7; D gene: .; clone size: .; CDR3 length: 13; V gene: TRBV15; CDR3 protein: CATSSLEFYEQYF; CDR3 DNA: TGTGCCACCAGCAGTTTGGAGTTCTACGAGCAGTACTTC
J gene: TRBJ2-3; D gene: TRBD2; clone size: .; CDR3 length: 16; V gene: TRBV6-2/TRBV6-3; CDR3 protein: CASSLAGGKRTDTQYF; CDR3 DNA: TGTGCCAGCAGCCTAGCGGGGGGCAAGCGCACAGATACGCAGTATTTT
J gene: TRBJ1-1; D gene: TRBD1; clone size: .; CDR3 length: 16; V gene: TRBV5-1; CDR3 protein: CASSWDRGAGNTEAFF; CDR3 DNA: TGCGCCAGCAGCTGGGACAGGGGCGCGGGGAACACTGAAGCTTTCTTT
J gene: TRBJ1-1; D gene: .; clone size: .; CDR3 length: 15; V gene: TRBV6-5; CDR3 protein: CASSYSAGRNTEAFF; CDR3 DNA: TGTGCCAGCAGTTACTCGGCGGGACGGAACACTGAAGCTTTCTTT
J gene: TRBJ1-5; D gene: .; clone size: .; CDR3 length: 15; V gene: TRBV10-3; CDR3 protein: CAIREGAGANQPQHF; CDR3 DNA: TGTGCCATCAGGGAAGGAGCAGGGGCTAATCAGCCCCAGCATTTT
J gene: TRBJ2-3; D gene: .; clone size: .; CDR3 length: 15; V gene: TRBV7-9; CDR3 protein: CASSLASGSTDTQYF; CDR3 DNA: TGTGCCAGCAGCTTAGCTAGCGGAAGCACAGATACGCAGTATTTT
J gene: TRBJ1-5; D gene: .; clone size: .; CDR3 length: 14; V gene: TRBV27; CDR3 protein: CASRPSGTNQPQHF; CDR3 DNA: TGTGCCAGCCGCCCGTCGGGTACCAATCAGCCCCAGCATTTT
J gene: TRBJ1-2; D gene: TRBD1; clone size: .; CDR3 length: 14; V gene: TRBV30; CDR3 protein: CAWSFWQGEDGYTF; CDR3 DNA: TGTGCCTGGAGTTTTTGGCAGGGGGAAGATGGCTACACCTTC
J gene: TRBJ2-7; D gene: TRBD1; clone size: once; CDR3 length: 15; V gene: TRBV4-2; CDR3 protein: CASSQVGQGAYEQYF; CDR3 DNA: TGTGCCAGCAGCCAAGTCGGGCAGGGGGCGTACGAGCAGTACTTC
J gene: TRBJ2-1; D gene: TRBD1; clone size: .; CDR3 length: 16; V gene: TRBV5-1; CDR3 protein: CASSRRDRENYNEQFF; CDR3 DNA: TGCGCCAGCAGCCGTCGAGACAGGGAGAACTACAATGAGCAGTTCTTC
J gene: TRBJ2-5; D gene: TRBD2; clone size: .; CDR3 length: 13; V gene: TRBV7-3; CDR3 protein: CASSPLSGETQYF; CDR3 DNA: TGTGCCAGCAGCCCCCTTAGCGGGGAGACCCAGTACTTC
J gene: TRBJ2-1; D gene: .; clone size: .; CDR3 length: 12; V gene: TRBV6-2/TRBV6-3; CDR3 protein: CASSYYQGGEFF; CDR3 DNA: TGTGCCAGCAGTTATTATCAGGGAGGCGAGTTCTTC
J gene: TRBJ1-1; D gene: TRBD1; clone size: .; CDR3 length: 16; V gene: TRBV10-3; CDR3 protein: CAISGTEGARGTEAFF; CDR3 DNA: TGTGCCATCAGTGGCACCGAGGGGGCGCGGGGCACTGAAGCTTTCTTT
J gene: TRBJ1-3; D gene: TRBD1; clone size: once; CDR3 length: 17; V gene: TRBV19; CDR3 protein: CASSSNARGPVGNTIYF; CDR3 DNA: TGTGCCAGTAGTTCGAACGCCAGGGGGCCGGTCGGAAACACCATATATTTT
J gene: TRBJ1-5; D gene: TRBD1; clone size: .; CDR3 length: 15; V gene: TRBV18; CDR3 protein: CASSPSGQSNQPQHF; CDR3 DNA: TGTGCCAGCTCACCATCGGGACAGAGCAATCAGCCCCAGCATTTT
J gene: TRBJ2-1; D gene: TRBD2; clone size: .; CDR3 length: 16; V gene: TRBV5-1; CDR3 protein: CASSKDVAGGRNEQFF; CDR3 DNA: TGCGCCAGCAGCAAGGACGTAGCGGGGGGTCGGAATGAGCAGTTCTTC